This T cell receptor beta chain was sequenced during a study of T cells after posttransplantation cyclophosphamide. Whole-study findings and limits: Tissue-infiltrating T cells from skin or gut overlapped little with blood T cells.

A word on this clone: The target antigen is unknown.

Assay: immunoSEQ multiplex PCR; the TCRdb copy retains only in-frame clones and omits some. The record shows under 50,000 clones for this sample, with no singletons present. The CDR3 is 11 amino acids. The germline CDR1 and CDR2 sequences are SGHAT and FQNNGV. The related graft donor's blood sample was taken on the day of bone marrow donation. This TCR was recovered from a middle-aged man in good health, CMV-negative, and a related stem cell transplant donor. The source material was PBMCs. The chain carries TRBV11-2 and TRBJ2-5; no firm D call. The J call may not be correct, given that the DNA end is closer to TRBJ2-7. The CDR3 DNA follows: TGTGCCAGCAGCCACGCGCACGAGCAGTACTTC. The encoded protein is CASSHAHEQYF.